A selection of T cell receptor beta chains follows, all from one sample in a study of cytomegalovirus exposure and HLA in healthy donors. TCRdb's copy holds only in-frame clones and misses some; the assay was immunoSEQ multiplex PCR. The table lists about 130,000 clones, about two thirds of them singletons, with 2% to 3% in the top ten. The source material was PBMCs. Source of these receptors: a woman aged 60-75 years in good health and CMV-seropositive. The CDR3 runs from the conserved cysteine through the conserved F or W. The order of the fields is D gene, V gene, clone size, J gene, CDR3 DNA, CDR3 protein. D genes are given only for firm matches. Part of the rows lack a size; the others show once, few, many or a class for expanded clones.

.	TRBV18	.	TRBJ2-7	TGTGCCAGCTCACCAGAACTGAGCTCCTACGAGCAGTACTTC	CASSPELSSYEQYF
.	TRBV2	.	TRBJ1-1	TGTGCCAGCAAGAGCAGGGAGGGGGCTGAAGCTTTCTTT	CASKSREGAEAFF
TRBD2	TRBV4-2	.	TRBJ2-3	TGTGCCAGCAGCCCGAACTATAGCGGGGGCACAGATACGCAGTATTTT	CASSPNYSGGTDTQYF
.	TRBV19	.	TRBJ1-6	TGTGCCAGTAGTGAAGGGGACTCCTATAATTCACCCCTCCACTTT	CASSEGDSYNSPLHF
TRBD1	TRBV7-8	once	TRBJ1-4	TGTGCCAGCAGCCAACCCGGGACAGGACCCGGAAAACTGTTTTTT	CASSQPGTGPGKLFF
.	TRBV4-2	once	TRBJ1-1	TGTGCCAGCAGCCAAGGGGGCTACAAAACGAACACTGAAGCTTTCTTT	CASSQGGYKTNTEAFF
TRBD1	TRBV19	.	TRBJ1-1	TGTGCCAGTAGTACCCGGACAGGCTTCATGAACACTGAAGCTTTCTTT	CASSTRTGFMNTEAFF
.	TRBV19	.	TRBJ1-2	TGTGCCAGTAGTACCAGACAGCGGGAATACTATGGCTACACCTTC	CASSTRQREYYGYTF
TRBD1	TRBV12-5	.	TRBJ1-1	TGTGCTAGTGCCCCGCAGGGGGCTTTTTCTGAAGCTTTCTTT	CASAPQGAFSEAFF
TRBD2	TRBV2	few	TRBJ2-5	TGTGCCAGCAGCCTGGTAGCGGGGGGGATAGAGACCCAGTACTTC	CASSLVAGGIETQYF
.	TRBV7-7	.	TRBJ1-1	TGTGCTAGCAGCCCCGCCGGGGGGAACACTGAAGCTTTCTTT	CASSPAGGNTEAFF
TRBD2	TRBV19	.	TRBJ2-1	TGTGCCAGTAGTACTAGCGGGGGCCGTGGCAATGAGCAGTTCTTC	CASSTSGGRGNEQFF
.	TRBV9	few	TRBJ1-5	TGTGCCAGCAGCGTAGGGGGAGATAGCAATCAGCCCCAGCATTTT	CASSVGGDSNQPQHF
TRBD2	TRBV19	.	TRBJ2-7	TGTGCCAGTAGTACTGCGGGGGGTTACGAGCAGTACTTC	CASSTAGGYEQYF
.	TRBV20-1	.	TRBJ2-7	TGCAGTGCTAATCCGGCCTACGAGCAGTACTTC	CSANPAYEQYF
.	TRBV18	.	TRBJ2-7	TGTGCCAGCTCATCCAACAGGGACGGCGAGCAGTACTTC	CASSSNRDGEQYF
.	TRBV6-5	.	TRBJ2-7	TGTGCCAGCAGTTACGACAGGTTGTACGAGCAGTACTTC	CASSYDRLYEQYF
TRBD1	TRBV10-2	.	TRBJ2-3	TGCGCCAGCAGTCACAGGGGAATCGGCACAGATACGCAGTATTTT	CASSHRGIGTDTQYF
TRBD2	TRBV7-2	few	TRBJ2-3	TGTGCCAGCAGCCCTATAGCGGGGGGTGCGGATACGCAGTATTTT	CASSPIAGGADTQYF
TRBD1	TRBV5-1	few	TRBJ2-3	TGCGCCAGCAGCCCAGTGACAGGGGGTGTAGATACGCAGTATTTT	CASSPVTGGVDTQYF
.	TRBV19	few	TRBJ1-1	TGTGCCAGTAGTGGTCAGGGAAGGGAAGCTTTCTTT	CASSGQGREAFF
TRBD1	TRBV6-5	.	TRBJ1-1	TGTGCCAGCAGTTACTCGGGACAGGGGGACACTGAAGCTTTCTTT	CASSYSGQGDTEAFF
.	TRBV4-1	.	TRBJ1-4	TGCGCCAGCAGCCAAGATTGGGCGGGGGCTCTAAATGAAAAACTGTTTTTT	CASSQDWAGALNEKLFF
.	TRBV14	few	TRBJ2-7	TGTGCCAGCAGCCGCGGGACCCAACTCTACGAGCAGTACTTC	CASSRGTQLYEQYF
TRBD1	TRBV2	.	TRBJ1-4	TGTGCCAGCTCCCCCTCTCTCCTGGGACAGGGAGGAGAAAAACTGTTTTTT	CASSPSLLGQGGEKLFF
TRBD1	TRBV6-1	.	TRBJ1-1	TGTGCCAGCAGTGCCCGGACAGGGGGCACTGAAGCTTTCTTT	CASSARTGGTEAFF
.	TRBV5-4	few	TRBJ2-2	TGTGCCAGCAGCTTAGATACGGCGAACACCGGGGAGCTGTTTTTT	CASSLDTANTGELFF
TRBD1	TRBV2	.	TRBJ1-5	TGTGCCAGCAGAGAACAGGGGGGCCCTGGCAATCAGCCCCAGCATTTT	CASREQGGPGNQPQHF
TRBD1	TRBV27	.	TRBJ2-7	TGTGCCAGCAGTTTCGGACAGGGTAGGGCCTACGAGCAGTACTTC	CASSFGQGRAYEQYF
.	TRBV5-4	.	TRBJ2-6	TGTGCCAGCAGTACTGGGAGTCCTGGGGCCAACGTCCTGACTTTC	CASSTGSPGANVLTF
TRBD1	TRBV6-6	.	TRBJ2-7	TGTGCCAGCAGTTACTCTGGGACAGTCTACGAGCAGTACTTC	CASSYSGTVYEQYF